These 18 T cell receptor beta chains originate from one sample sequenced in a study of vaccination effects on CD4 cells after COVID-19. For these TCRs, the target antigens are not known. Culturing for about 9 days preceded CD4+ T cell isolation. Either the BNT162b2 or mRNA-1273 vaccine was given to participants in two doses. Produced via immunoSEQ multiplex PCR; TCRdb's table is partial and in-frame only. This table has 45,000 to 55,000 clones, around 70% appearing once. The specimen was CD4+ T cells from PBMCs cultured without peptide, collected after COVID-19 vaccination. Receptor source: a human donor who received a COVID-19 vaccine.

V is TRBV2 and J is TRBJ1-3; TRBD1 is a possible D gene (6 bases). With 7 bases removed from V and 5 bases from J, the gap between germline ends came to 12 bases. The CDR3 totals 13 residues. CDR1 is SNHLY and CDR2 is FYNNEI in the germline V gene. The CDR3 sequence is CASNSGERNTIYF. CDR3 nucleotides: TGTGCCAGCAATTCAGGGGAGAGAAACACCATATATTTT. Full variable domain (outside the CDR3, taken from reference TRBV2 and TRBJ1-3): EPEVTQTPSHQVTQMGQEVILRCVPISNHLYFYWYRQILGQKVEFLVSFYNNEISEKSEIFDDQFSVERPDGSNFTLKIRSTKLEDSAMYFCASNSGERNTIYFGEGSWLTVV.

CDR3 sequence reads: CASSPREGEETQYF. DNA for the CDR3: TGTGCCAGCTCACCACGGGAGGGGGAAGAGACCCAGTACTTC. The chain joins TRBV18 to TRBJ2-5; perhaps TRBD2 as D (7 bases). This CDR3 spans 14 amino acids. Germline CDR1 is KGHSH and CDR2 is LQKENI. V was clipped by 1 base and J by 3 bases, with 9 bases between them.

Written as DNA, the CDR3 is TGCGCCAGCAGCCAAATGGGACAGCACTCTGGAAACACCATATATTTT. It translates to CASSQMGQHSGNTIYF. The chain employs TRBV5-1 and TRBJ1-3; 7 bases are a match to TRBD1. In germline, CDR1 is SGHRS, CDR2 YFSETQ. The CDR3 consists of 16 residues. With V trimmed by 4 bases and J by 0 bases, 7 bases remained unmatched.

This clone was seen only once. The rearrangement links TRBV7-9 to TRBJ1-1, with D maybe TRBD1 (5 bases). V dropped 4 bases and J dropped 1 base, with 7 bases sitting between them. CDR1 and CDR2 from the germline V gene are SEHNR and FQNEAQ (reference sequence). This CDR3 is built from 13 residues. The CDR3 DNA reads as TGTGCCAGCAGCTCTCAGGGGAACACTGAAGCTTTCTTT. Protein sequence: CASSSQGNTEAFF.

J is TRBJ2-4 and V is TRBV2, with TRBD1 as a possible D gene (6 bases). The CDR3 runs to 15 residues. CDR1 is SNHLY, CDR2 FYNNEI, per germline. Trimming removed 2 bases from V and 0 bases from J, with 8 bases in between. CDR3 protein: CASSEQGIAKNIQYF. The CDR3 DNA follows: TGTGCCAGCAGTGAACAGGGGATAGCCAAAAACATTCAGTACTTC.

The chain couples TRBV6-5 to TRBJ1-4; 8 nucleotides align to TRBD1. Germline CDR1 reads MNHEY; CDR2 reads SVGAGI. Trimming took 8 bases from V and 1 from J; bases not matched to a gene: 0. CDR3 length equals 13 residues. The CDR3 protein is CASDRGTNEKLFF. The CDR3 nucleotides are TGTGCCAGCGACAGGGGAACTAATGAAAAACTGTTTTTT.

The chain joins TRBV7-9 to TRBJ2-7; D is perhaps TRBD1 or TRBD2 (5 bases each). The CDR3 is made up of 18 amino acids. Trimming pared 4 bases from V and 1 base from J, leaving 23 bases between. The germline CDR1 and CDR2 sequences are SEHNR and FQNEAQ (reference sequence). CDR3 region: CASSSNNFGVRGSYEQYF. The DNA of the CDR3 is TGTGCCAGCAGCTCAAACAACTTCGGAGTGAGGGGTTCCTACGAGCAGTACTTC.

The genes are TRBV4-1 and TRBJ2-1, with D unclear. The CDR3 has 17 amino acids. Trimming shortened V by 5 bases and J by 0 bases, and 17 bases separated the two germline ends. CDR1 and CDR2 from the germline V gene are MGHRA and YSYEKL. In DNA form, the CDR3 reads TGCGCCAGCAGCGAAAGAGCAGTTTTAGGCTCCTACAATGAGCAGTTCTTC. Translated: CASSERAVLGSYNEQFF.

The genes are TRBV10-3 and TRBJ2-7, with 8 bases fitting TRBD1. This CDR3 contains 16 residues. Looked up from germline, CDR1 is ENHRY and CDR2 is SYGVKD. Losses at the gene ends were 10 bases for V and 2 bases for J; bases not matched to a gene: 16. CDR3 amino acids: CATDLDDRGIPYEQYF. The CDR3 coding sequence is TGTGCCACCGATCTTGACGACAGGGGAATTCCCTACGAGCAGTACTTC.

This clone was observed a handful of times. The CDR3 loop reads CASSPPMGGNTEAFF. CDR3 nucleotide sequence: TGTGCCAGCTCACCACCGATGGGAGGGAACACTGAAGCTTTCTTT. The chain joins TRBV18 to TRBJ1-1; D is undetermined. V lost 0 bases to trimming and J lost 1 base, with 9 bases between them. From germline, CDR1 is KGHSH and CDR2 LQKENI. This CDR3 is 15 amino acids long.

The genes are TRBV4-2 and TRBJ2-3, with D hard to call. The germline gives CDR1 LGHNA, CDR2 YNFKEQ. The CDR3 length is 12 residues. Trimming removed 5 bases from V and 8 bases from J, with 11 bases in between. The CDR3 DNA is TGTGCCAGCAGCACCCACAGTTCTACGCAGTATTTT. Protein: CASSTHSSTQYF.

The rearrangement links TRBV6-5 to TRBJ2-3, with TRBD1 as a possible D gene (6 bases). The CDR3 spans 13 residues. The V gene's germline CDR1 is MNHEY and CDR2 SVGAGI. V gave up 6 bases and J gave up 6 bases, with 13 bases separating them. The CDR3 coding sequence is TGTGCCAGCAGCCGCGCTAGGGGGGATACGCAGTATTTT. Translated, it gives CASSRARGDTQYF.

This clone turned up a few times. The chain carries TRBV4-2 and TRBJ1-2, with 8 nucleotides matching TRBD1. This CDR3 contains 16 residues. J lost 4 bases, V lost 0 bases, and 7 bases had no gene match. Germline values: CDR1 LGHNA, CDR2 YNFKEQ. As DNA, the CDR3 is TGTGCCAGCAGCCAAGATACCGGACAGGGAGGCTATGGCTACACCTTC. Encoded protein: CASSQDTGQGGYGYTF.

The V and J genes are TRBV12-5 and TRBJ1-3; 10 nucleotides line up with TRBD1. Germline V gene sequence: CDR1 LGHNT, CDR2 FRNRAP. V shed 0 bases and J 0 bases; nucleotides not matched to a gene: 11. This CDR3 spans 20 amino acids. The CDR3 bases are TGTGCTAGTGGTTTGGTAACGGGACAGGGGTCCTACTACTCTGGAAACACCATATATTTT. Residues: CASGLVTGQGSYYSGNTIYF.

The V gene is TRBV6-5, the J gene TRBJ1-1; the D gene is possibly TRBD1 (6 bases). The CDR3 consists of 15 residues. V lost 7 bases to trimming and J lost 4 bases, with 19 bases between them. Per the germline V gene, CDR1 is MNHEY and CDR2 is SVGAGI. The CDR3 bases are TGTGCCAGCACCAAAGGACAGTCCGCGGGCACTGAAGCTTTCTTT. Translated: CASTKGQSAGTEAFF.

The sample holds one count of this clone. The chain couples TRBV5-1 to TRBJ1-6, with 9 bases that match TRBD1. Germline CDR1 reads SGHRS; CDR2 reads YFSETQ. The CDR3 has 13 residues. The ends lost 4 bases at V and 15 bases at J; junction bases unmatched: 8. CDR3 DNA sequence: TGCGCCAGCAGCCTAGATGGGACAGGGATCCTCCACTTT. It encodes CASSLDGTGILHF.

A single count supports this clone. V and J are TRBV2 and TRBJ1-5; D unclear. The length of the CDR3 is 15 residues. The ends were cut back, 7 bases at V and 2 bases at J, with 15 bases in the middle. Germline CDR1 is SNHLY and CDR2 is FYNNEI. The CDR3 DNA sequence: TGTGCCAGCATGAGAGAGGGCGGTGGCAATCAGCCCCAGCATTTT. This codes for CASMREGGGNQPQHF.

V gene TRBV10-3 combines with J gene TRBJ2-5; TRBD2 might be the D (6 bases). Germline assignment: CDR1 ENHRY and CDR2 SYGVKD. This CDR3 region has 14 residues. Trimming stripped 8 bases from V and 4 bases from J, with 17 bases between. As DNA, the CDR3 is TGTGCCATCTTCGTCAGGCGGGACTCAGAGACCCAGTACTTC. Its translation is CAIFVRRDSETQYF.